A selection of T cell receptor beta chains follows, all from one sample in a study of TIL therapy for anti-PD-1-resistant metastatic lung cancer. Repertoires were generated with immunoSEQ multiplex PCR, while TCRdb's copy carries only in-frame clones and drops some. The table records tens of thousands of clones, just over 70% of them present only once. Sequencing was performed on blood, taken at baseline. These receptor sequences come from a person between 25 and 80 years old with non-small cell lung cancer. Each CDR3 is given with its conserved first and last residue. A D gene is named only where the DNA matches it firmly. Size is omitted from some rows. Given values are once, few, many or a class for expanded clones.

CDR3 protein,CDR3 DNA,V gene,D gene,J gene,clone size
CASGLVAYSGKTAVNQPQHF,TGTGCTAGTGGTTTGGTCGCCTACTCAGGGAAAACAGCCGTAAATCAGCCCCAGCATTTT,TRBV12-5,NA,TRBJ1-5,NA
CASSGSANRQGVYTEAFF,TGTGCCAGCAGTGGTTCCGCCAACAGACAGGGGGTATATACTGAAGCTTTCTTT,TRBV2,TRBD1,TRBJ1-1,NA
CASSVADRNYGYTF,TGTGCCAGCAGCGTCGCCGACAGGAACTATGGCTACACCTTC,TRBV5-6,NA,TRBJ1-2,NA
CASSLGGYYEQYF,TGTGCCAGCAGCTTGGGCGGGTACTACGAGCAGTACTTC,TRBV5-6,NA,TRBJ2-7,NA
CASSYKGNGYTF,TGTGCCAGCAGTTACAAAGGGAATGGCTACACCTTC,TRBV6-5,NA,TRBJ1-2,few
CASSLAGTGIIQYF,TGTGCCAGCAGTTTGGCCGGGACAGGGATCATTCAGTACTTC,TRBV27,TRBD1,TRBJ2-4,NA
CASRITGNEQFF,TGTGCCAGCAGGATAACAGGGAATGAGCAGTTCTTC,TRBV2,NA,TRBJ2-1,NA
CASSELAGLFGYEQFF,TGTGCCAGCAGTGAGCTAGCGGGGTTGTTTGGTTATGAGCAGTTCTTC,TRBV2,TRBD2,TRBJ2-1,once
CAWSVVGANVLTF,TGTGCCTGGAGTGTAGTCGGGGCCAACGTCCTGACTTTC,TRBV30,NA,TRBJ2-6,NA
CASRRTTGESTEAFF,TGTGCCAGCAGGCGTACTACAGGGGAGAGCACTGAAGCTTTCTTT,TRBV6-5,TRBD1,TRBJ1-1,NA
CASSQEPTGYSYGYTF,TGCGCCAGCAGCCAAGAACCGACAGGGTACAGCTATGGCTACACCTTC,TRBV4-1,TRBD1,TRBJ1-2,NA
CAWSDEPLITDTQYF,TGTGCCTGGAGTGACGAACCCCTGATCACAGATACGCAGTATTTT,TRBV30,NA,TRBJ2-3,NA
CAWAWTGEVTDTQYF,TGTGCCTGGGCATGGACAGGGGAAGTCACAGATACGCAGTATTTT,TRBV30,TRBD1,TRBJ2-3,once
CASSQGLTGVEAFF,TGTGCCAGCAGCCAAGGTCTGACAGGTGTTGAAGCTTTCTTT,TRBV3-1/TRBV3-2,NA,TRBJ1-1,few
CSAGQETYGYTF,TGCAGCGCGGGACAGGAGACCTATGGCTACACCTTC,TRBV29-1,TRBD1,TRBJ1-2,NA
CATRFSGGLAETQYF,TGTGCCACCAGGTTTAGCGGGGGATTGGCAGAGACCCAGTACTTC,TRBV6-5,TRBD2,TRBJ2-5,NA
CASSLVPGPVQYEQYF,TGCGCCAGCAGCTTGGTCCCAGGTCCTGTTCAATACGAGCAGTACTTC,TRBV5-1,NA,TRBJ2-7,NA
CASSSYNEQFF,TGTGCCAGTAGCTCCTACAATGAGCAGTTCTTC,TRBV19,NA,TRBJ2-1,NA
CASSFQPGRTGELFF,TGTGCCAGCAGTTTCCAGCCGGGAAGGACCGGGGAGCTGTTTTTT,TRBV2,NA,TRBJ2-2,NA
CASSLALPKGEKLFF,TGTGCCAGCAGCTTAGCTCTCCCAAAGGGGGAAAAACTGTTTTTT,TRBV7-9,NA,TRBJ1-4,NA
CASSEDGGSNYGYTF,TGTGCCAGCAGTGAAGATGGGGGGTCTAACTATGGCTACACCTTC,TRBV6-1,NA,TRBJ1-2,once
CASSLDRNTQYF,TGTGCCAGCAGCTTAGACCGGAATACGCAGTATTTT,TRBV7-9,NA,TRBJ2-3,NA
CASSSRGDTNYGYTF,TGTGCCAGCAGTTCCAGGGGGGATACTAACTATGGCTACACCTTC,TRBV3-1/TRBV3-2,TRBD1,TRBJ1-2,NA
CATSVFGPKREQFF,TGTGCCACCAGTGTTTTCGGACCAAAAAGGGAGCAGTTCTTC,TRBV24-1,NA,TRBJ2-1,NA
CAISDGTGDQETQYF,TGTGCCATCAGTGATGGGACAGGAGATCAAGAGACCCAGTACTTC,TRBV10-3,TRBD1,TRBJ2-5,NA
CASSQVQNTGELFF,TGTGCCAGCAGCCAAGTACAGAACACCGGGGAGCTGTTTTTT,TRBV3-1/TRBV3-2,NA,TRBJ2-2,few
CASSVASGGANTGELFF,TGTGCCAGCAGCGTAGCTAGCGGGGGAGCGAACACCGGGGAGCTGTTTTTT,TRBV9,TRBD2,TRBJ2-2,NA
CASSSAVAGGSHEQYF,TGCGCCAGCAGCTCGGCCGTAGCGGGAGGGTCTCACGAGCAGTACTTC,TRBV5-1,TRBD2,TRBJ2-7,NA
CASSSKAHRGNNEQFF,TGTGCCAGCAGCTCAAAAGCTCACAGGGGAAACAATGAGCAGTTCTTC,TRBV5-4,TRBD1,TRBJ2-1,NA
CASSSGPNTEAFF,TGTGCCAGCAGTTCGGGACCGAACACTGAAGCTTTCTTT,TRBV27,NA,TRBJ1-1,NA
CASSKKKGPLTSTDTQYF,TGTGCCAGCAGCAAAAAGAAAGGGCCCCTAACCAGCACAGATACGCAGTATTTT,TRBV21-1,NA,TRBJ2-3,NA
CASSEGTGGVGEAFF,TGTGCCAGCAGTGAAGGGACAGGGGGCGTCGGTGAAGCTTTCTTT,TRBV6-1,TRBD1,TRBJ1-1,NA
CASSTHEQYF,TGTGCCAGCAGCACTCACGAGCAGTACTTC,TRBV21-1,NA,TRBJ2-7,NA
CASSEVGGSTGELFF,TGTGCCAGCAGTGAAGTTGGGGGTAGCACCGGGGAGCTGTTTTTT,TRBV6-1,NA,TRBJ2-2,few
CASSQEPGLGYTF,TGCGCCAGCAGCCAAGAGCCCGGGCTCGGCTACACCTTC,TRBV4-3,NA,TRBJ1-2,few